The subject of this entry is one TCR beta chain. What it binds is not known. Assay used: immunoSEQ multiplex PCR; TCRdb lists only in-frame clones, some missing. This table holds 88,000 or so clones, 91% found once. Unmatched junction bases numbered 5, after V lost 2 bases and J lost 2 bases. The germline V gene has CDR1 LGHDT and CDR2 YNNKEL (reference sequence). This CDR3 is 17 amino acids long. Sequencing was limited to surgery cases with top T cell transcript signatures in brain tissue. At least one anti-epileptic drug was given before surgery. The source of the sample is a study of brain T cells in children with intractable seizures. General study findings and limits: Pre- and post-surgery blood differed in depth, so pre-surgery absences may be undersampling.

This TCR was sampled from a girl aged 2-10 years with Rasmussen encephalitis and intractable seizures. The sequencing used peripheral blood, collected at surgery. The chain links TRBV3-1 (or the pseudogene TRBV3-2) to TRBJ2-3; TRBD2 aligns across 12 bases. The CDR3 coding sequence is TGTGCCAGCAGCCAAACGGGACTAGCGGGCCACACAGATACGCAGTATTTT. Translation gives CASSQTGLAGHTDTQYF.